What follows are 10 T cell receptor beta chains derived from one specimen sequenced in a study of Tregs in tolerant kidney transplant recipients. The data were produced by immunoSEQ multiplex PCR, yet TCRdb's version contains in-frame clones alone and is incomplete. Of roughly 66,000 clones listed, approximately 92% are singletons. Sequenced material: CD8+ T cells from blood, taken before the transplant. The receptors stem from a human donor who received a combined kidney and bone marrow transplant.

The chain joins TRBV19 to TRBJ1-1; no clear D. The germline gives CDR1 LNHDA, CDR2 SQIVND (reference sequence). The CDR3 has 13 residues. V was clipped by 3 bases and J by 4 bases, with 9 bases between them. The CDR3 DNA is TGTGCCAGTAGTATTCCAGGTATCACTGAAGCTTTCTTT. Amino acid sequence: CASSIPGITEAFF.

The J gene is TRBJ2-7, the V gene TRBV6-5; 9 positions match TRBD1. The CDR3 covers 16 residues. Germline V gives CDR1 MNHEY, CDR2 SVGAGI. V trimming: 2 bases; J trimming: 3 bases; junction bases outside the gene matches: 8. The CDR3 protein is CASSYIFAGQGYEQYF. As DNA, the CDR3 is TGTGCCAGCAGTTACATCTTTGCGGGACAGGGCTACGAGCAGTACTTC.

The chain joins TRBV9 to TRBJ2-5; TRBD2 agrees at 8 bases. The V gene end was trimmed by 2 bases and the J gene end by 5 bases; junction bases not matched to a gene: 8. The CDR3 spans 15 residues. Germline V gene sequence: CDR1 SGDLS, CDR2 YYNGEE. CDR3 coding DNA: TGTGCCAGCAGCGTCGGGGACGGGGGGGCGGAGACCCAGTACTTC. Residues: CASSVGDGGAETQYF.

In its sample, this clone was seen once. The CDR3 sequence: CASSFQGISNQPQHF. In DNA, the CDR3 is TGTGCCAGCAGTTTCCAGGGGATTAGCAATCAGCCCCAGCATTTT. The rearrangement links TRBV6-6 to TRBJ1-5; D is perhaps TRBD1 (6 bases). Germline CDR1 is MNHNY and CDR2 is SVGAGI (reference sequence). V was trimmed by 4 bases and J by 0 bases, leaving 10 bases between them. The CDR3 is 15 amino acids.

V and J are TRBV4-2 and TRBJ1-4, with unresolved D. This CDR3 region has 14 residues. The V and J ends lost 0 bases and 7 bases respectively, with 9 bases between them. Germline V gene lookup returns CDR1 LGHNA and CDR2 YNFKEQ. The CDR3 region is CASSQDFGGEKLFF. For the CDR3, the DNA is TGTGCCAGCAGCCAAGATTTTGGCGGTGAAAAACTGTTTTTT.

As for this clone: Additional DNA sequences in this sample encode the identical CDR3. The chain links TRBV9 to TRBJ1-1; D is perhaps TRBD1 (5 bases). The V end lost 5 bases, the J end lost 4 bases, and 12 bases lay between the germline ends. Germline V lookup: CDR1 SGDLS, CDR2 YYNGEE. The CDR3 contains 13 residues. DNA for the CDR3: TGTGCCAGCAGTGTCGGGGGTAGCACTGAAGCTTTCTTT. Residues: CASSVGGSTEAFF.

The V gene is TRBV7-9, the J gene TRBJ1-2, with a possible D match to TRBD1 (5 bases). Per germline, CDR1 SEHNR and CDR2 FQNEAQ (reference sequence). Trimming removed 1 base from V and 8 bases from J, with 17 bases in between. This CDR3 contains 15 residues. DNA of the CDR3: TGTGCCAGCAGCTTAGAGTTCGCAGGGCAGGGAGGCTACACCTTC. Its translation is CASSLEFAGQGGYTF.

The V call is TRBV19, the J call TRBJ1-4, with 7 positions matching TRBD1. The CDR3 is 18 residues long. V was clipped by 4 bases and J by 3 bases; unmatched bases: 14. CDR1 LNHDA and CDR2 SQIVND come from the germline V gene (reference sequence). The CDR3 DNA follows: TGTGCCAGTAGTAGGAAAGTGCCAGGGGGGATGGCTAATGAAAAACTGTTTTTT. Translated: CASSRKVPGGMANEKLFF. Supplemented by reference TRBV19 and TRBJ1-4, the full variable domain reads DGGITQSPKYLFRKEGQNVTLSCEQNLNHDAMYWYRQDPGQGLRLIYYSQIVNDFQKGDIAEGYSVSREKKESFPLTVTSAQKNPTAFYLCASSRKVPGGMANEKLFFGSGTQLSVL.

V is TRBV13 and J is TRBJ2-7; D is perhaps TRBD1 (6 bases). Germline-derived CDR1 and CDR2 are PRHDT and FYEKMQ (reference sequence). V gave up 0 bases and J gave up 0 bases, with 9 bases separating them. This CDR3 region has 15 residues. The CDR3 DNA is TGTGCCAGCAGCTTAGGACAGGGAATCTCCTACGAGCAGTACTTC. Translation: CASSLGQGISYEQYF. Variable domain in full (rest from reference TRBV13 and TRBJ2-7): AAGVIQSPRHLIKEKRETATLKCYPIPRHDTVYWYQQGPGQDPQFLISFYEKMQSDKGSIPDRFSAQQFSDYHSELNMSSLELGDSALYFCASSLGQGISYEQYFGPGTRLTVT.

This clone was picked up one time. This chain links TRBV9 with TRBJ1-2; D is perhaps TRBD1 (5 bases). V was pared by 3 bases and J by 2 bases, with 14 bases between. Per the germline V gene, CDR1 is SGDLS and CDR2 is YYNGEE. The CDR3 sequence is 15 residues long. For the CDR3, the DNA is TGTGCCAGCAGCGGGACAACACTACAAAACTATGGCTACACCTTC. It codes for CASSGTTLQNYGYTF.